This paragraph reports one T cell receptor (beta chain). This sample stems from a study of T cells in Graves' hyperthyroidism and ophthalmopathy. Using RNA transcripts as the source, TCR beta CDR3 regions were amplified. First-round RT-PCR with HTBI primers amplified the TCR CDR3 region. TCRdb analysed the multiplex PCR reads with MiXCR anew, one entry per CDR3 protein. The sample has about 640,000 distinct CDR3 sequences; 45% are singletons. CDR3 length: 14 amino acids. Per the germline V gene, CDR1 is SGHTA and CDR2 is FQGTGA. Losses at the gene ends were 6 bases for V and 4 bases for J; bases not matched to a gene: 8.

Sequencing input: peripheral blood or thyroid tissue (not recorded which). The chain recombines TRBV7-3 with TRBJ2-5, with TRBD2 identical over 7 bases. The source is an adult man with Graves' disease, either hyperthyroidism or ophthalmopathy (not recorded which). CDR3 sequence reads: CASRPGGRGETQYF. In DNA form, the CDR3 reads TGTGCCAGCAGGCCCGGGGGGAGGGGAGAGACCCAGTACTTC.